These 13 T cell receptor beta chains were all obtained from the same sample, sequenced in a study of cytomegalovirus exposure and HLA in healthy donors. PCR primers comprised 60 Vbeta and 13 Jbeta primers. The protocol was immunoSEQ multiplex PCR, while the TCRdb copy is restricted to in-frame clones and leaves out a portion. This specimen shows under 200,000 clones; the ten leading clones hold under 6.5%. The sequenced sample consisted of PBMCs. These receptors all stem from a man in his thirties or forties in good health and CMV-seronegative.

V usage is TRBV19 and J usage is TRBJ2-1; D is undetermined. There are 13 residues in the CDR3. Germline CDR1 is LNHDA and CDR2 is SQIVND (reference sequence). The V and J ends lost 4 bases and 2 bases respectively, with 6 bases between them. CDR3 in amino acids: CASSRQTYNEQFF. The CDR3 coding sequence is TGTGCCAGTAGTAGGCAAACCTACAATGAGCAGTTCTTC.

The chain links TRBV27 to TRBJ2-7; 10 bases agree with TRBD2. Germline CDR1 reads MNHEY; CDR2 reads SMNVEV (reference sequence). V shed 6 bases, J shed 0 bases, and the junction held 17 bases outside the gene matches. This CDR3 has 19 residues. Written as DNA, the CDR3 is TGTGCCAGCAGCCCAATGACTAGCGGGCAGGTGGGGGACTCCTACGAGCAGTACTTC. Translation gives CASSPMTSGQVGDSYEQYF.

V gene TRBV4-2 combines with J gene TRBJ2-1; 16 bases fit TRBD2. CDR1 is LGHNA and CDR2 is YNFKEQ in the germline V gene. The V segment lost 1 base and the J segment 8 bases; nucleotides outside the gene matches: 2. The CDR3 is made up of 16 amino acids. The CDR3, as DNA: TGTGCCAGCAGCCAAGCCGGGACTAGCGGGGGGGATGAGCAGTTCTTC. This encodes CASSQAGTSGGDEQFF.

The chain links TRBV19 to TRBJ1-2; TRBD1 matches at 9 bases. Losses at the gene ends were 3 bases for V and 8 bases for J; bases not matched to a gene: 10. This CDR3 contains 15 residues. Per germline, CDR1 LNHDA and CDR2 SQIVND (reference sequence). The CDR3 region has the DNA TGTGCCAGTAGTATGGGCCGGGACAGGGTCAACGGCTACACCTTC. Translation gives CASSMGRDRVNGYTF.

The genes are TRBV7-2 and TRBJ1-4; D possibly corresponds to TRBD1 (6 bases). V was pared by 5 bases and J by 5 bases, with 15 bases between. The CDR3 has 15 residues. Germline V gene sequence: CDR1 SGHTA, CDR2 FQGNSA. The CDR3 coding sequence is TGTGCCAGCAGCCCACCAGGAAGGGGGAATGAAAAACTGTTTTTT. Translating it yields CASSPPGRGNEKLFF.

The CDR3, as DNA: TGTGCCAGCAGACCAAGCGGAGAATCACCCCTCCACTTT. It specifies CASRPSGESPLHF. The rearrangement uses TRBV6-1 and TRBJ1-6; D gene uncertain. The V gene's germline CDR1 is MNHNS and CDR2 SASEGT. The length of the CDR3 is 13 residues. Trimming left V 6 bases short and J 10 bases short, with 13 bases between.

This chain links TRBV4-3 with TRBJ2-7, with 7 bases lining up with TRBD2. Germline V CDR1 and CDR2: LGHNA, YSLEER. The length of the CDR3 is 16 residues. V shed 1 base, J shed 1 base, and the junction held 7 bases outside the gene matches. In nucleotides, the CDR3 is TGCGCCAGCAGCCAAGCCTGGGCGGGAGTTTCCTACGAGCAGTACTTC. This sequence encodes CASSQAWAGVSYEQYF.

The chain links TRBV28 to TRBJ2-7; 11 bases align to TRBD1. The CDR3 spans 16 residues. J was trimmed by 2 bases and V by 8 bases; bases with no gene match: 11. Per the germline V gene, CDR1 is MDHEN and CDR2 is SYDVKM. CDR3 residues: CASASATGQGAYEQYF. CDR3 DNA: TGTGCCAGCGCCTCCGCAACGGGACAGGGGGCCTACGAGCAGTACTTC.

This CDR3 reads CASSVGTSGRTDTQYF. CDR3 nucleotide sequence: TGTGCCAGCAGCGTAGGGACTAGCGGGAGAACAGATACGCAGTATTTT. The V gene is TRBV9, the J gene TRBJ2-3; 13 bases match TRBD2. Trimming at V came to 0 bases and at J to 3 bases, leaving 1 base not matched to a gene. CDR1 and CDR2 (germline): SGDLS, YYNGEE. The length of the CDR3 is 16 residues.

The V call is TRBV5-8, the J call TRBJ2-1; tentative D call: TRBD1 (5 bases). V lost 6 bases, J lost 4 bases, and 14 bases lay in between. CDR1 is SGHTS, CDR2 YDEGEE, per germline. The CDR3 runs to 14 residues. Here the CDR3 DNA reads TGTGCCAGCACCTTACTGACAGCATACAATGAGCAGTTCTTC. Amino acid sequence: CASTLLTAYNEQFF.

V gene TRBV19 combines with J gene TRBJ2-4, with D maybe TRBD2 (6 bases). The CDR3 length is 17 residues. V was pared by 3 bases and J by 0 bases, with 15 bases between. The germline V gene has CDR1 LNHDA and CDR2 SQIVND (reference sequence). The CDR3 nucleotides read TGTGCCAGTAGTATGATGGTCGGGACTGGAGCCAAAAACATTCAGTACTTC. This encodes CASSMMVGTGAKNIQYF.

The DNA for the CDR3 is TGTGCCAGCAGCCCTGGGACTAGCTCAGGGACCCAGTACTTC. It is translated as CASSPGTSSGTQYF. V usage is TRBV9 and J usage is TRBJ2-5, with 9 bases that match TRBD2. The CDR3 has 14 amino acids. Germline V lookup: CDR1 SGDLS, CDR2 YYNGEE. Trimming at V came to 4 bases and at J to 7 bases, leaving 8 bases not matched to a gene.

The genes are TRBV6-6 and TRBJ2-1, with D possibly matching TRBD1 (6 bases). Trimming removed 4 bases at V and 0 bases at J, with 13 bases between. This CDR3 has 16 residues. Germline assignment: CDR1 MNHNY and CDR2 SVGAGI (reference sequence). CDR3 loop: CASSFMTGSSYNEQFF. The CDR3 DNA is TGTGCCAGCAGTTTCATGACAGGAAGCTCCTACAATGAGCAGTTCTTC.